These 24 T cell receptor beta chains were sequenced from one sample in a study of blood T cells in healthy people across ages. Using a J-beta primer mix together with a sample-barcoded 5' primer, a second PCR was run for about 6 to 11 cycles. Each CDR3 protein gets one entry after TCRdb re-called the 5' RACE reads with MiXCR. The sample lists some 1,800,000 distinct CDR3 sequences, 39% occurring once. The sequenced sample consisted of blood. These receptors were taken from a human donor in good health.

The table lists this clonotype with many counts. This chain connects TRBV7-9 to TRBJ2-5; D is perhaps TRBD2 (5 bases). Between the trimmed V and J ends, which lost 5 bases and 5 bases, there was a span of 12 bases. Germline V CDR1 and CDR2: SEHNR, FQNEAQ (reference sequence). This CDR3 region has 13 residues. In DNA form, the CDR3 reads TGTGCCAGCAGCCCCGAGGGCAGGGAGACCCAGTACTTC. Translated, it gives CASSPEGRETQYF.

The chain uses TRBV5-1 and TRBJ2-5; D is perhaps TRBD1 or TRBD2 (5 bases each). CDR1 and CDR2 from the germline V gene are SGHRS and YFSETQ. The CDR3 extends over 15 amino acids. V lost 1 base and J 4 bases, leaving 14 bases between the germline ends. The CDR3 DNA sequence: TGCGCCAGCAGCTTGCTCGGGGACCCCCGAGAGACCCAGTACTTC. Translation gives CASSLLGDPRETQYF. The variable domain in full, with the rest retrieved from reference TRBV5-1 and TRBJ2-5, is KAGVTQTPRYLIKTRGQQVTLSCSPISGHRSVSWYQQTPGQGLQFLFEYFSETQRNKGNFPGRFSGRQFSNSRSEMNVSTLELGDSALYLCASSLLGDPRETQYFGPGTRLLVL.

This chain links TRBV12-3 or TRBV12-4 with TRBJ1-1; D ambiguous. This CDR3 contains 14 residues. The V end was cut by 7 bases, the J end by 6 bases, with 18 bases between. This chain's CDR3 is CASTSDAKSAEAFF. The DNA of the CDR3 is TGTGCCAGCACCTCCGATGCGAAGAGCGCTGAAGCTTTCTTT.

The chain uses TRBV10-3 and TRBJ1-2, with D uncertain. There are 13 residues in the CDR3. V gave up 7 bases and J gave up 5 bases, with 14 bases separating them. From germline, CDR1 is ENHRY and CDR2 SYGVKD. The CDR3 sequence: CAITLSETYGYTF. The CDR3 bases are TGTGCCATCACCCTGTCAGAAACTTATGGCTACACCTTC.

The V and J genes are TRBV7-2 and TRBJ2-1; 9 positions match TRBD2. The germline V gene encodes CDR1 SGHTA and CDR2 FQGNSA. This CDR3 has 20 amino acids. The ends lost 5 bases at V and 4 bases at J; junction bases unmatched: 21. This CDR3 is CASSPRRGLAGELRYNEQFF. In DNA, the CDR3 is TGTGCCAGCAGCCCCCGAAGGGGGTTAGCGGGGGAACTCCGATACAATGAGCAGTTCTTC.

This clonotype was counted between two and nine times. The chain uses TRBV5-5 and TRBJ1-1; D remains ambiguous. Germline loops: CDR1 SGHKS, CDR2 YYEKEE (reference sequence). This CDR3 region has 12 residues. Trimming shortened V by 5 bases and J by 2 bases, and 7 bases separated the two germline ends. CDR3 residues: CASSTKNTEAFF. The CDR3 DNA reads TGTGCCAGCAGTACTAAAAACACTGAAGCTTTCTTT.

This chain's CDR3 is CATSRRESSYEQYF. CDR3 nucleotide sequence: TGTGCCACCAGTAGACGGGAGAGCTCCTACGAGCAGTACTTC. This chain joins TRBV24-1 and TRBJ2-7; the D gene is possibly TRBD2 (6 bases). Trimming pared 6 bases from V and 0 bases from J, leaving 11 bases between. The CDR3 totals 14 residues. The germline CDR1 and CDR2 sequences are KGHDR and SFDVKD.

This clonotype was detected a few times. This chain's CDR3 is CASSPDRGARDTQYF. The DNA of the CDR3 is TGTGCCAGCAGCCCGGACAGGGGGGCAAGGGATACGCAGTATTTT. This sequence joins TRBV4-2 and TRBJ2-3, with TRBD1 matching 10 bases. CDR3 length equals 15 residues. Germline V CDR1 and CDR2: LGHNA, YNFKEQ. Trimming at V came to 4 bases and at J to 6 bases, leaving 7 bases not matched to a gene.

This rearrangement joins TRBV7-3 to TRBJ2-7; D possibly uses TRBD1 or TRBD2 (6 bases each). V lost 5 bases, J lost 7 bases, and 15 bases lay in between. Per germline, CDR1 SGHTA and CDR2 FQGTGA. The CDR3 is made up of 13 amino acids. This CDR3 reads CASSIGGGGEQYF. CDR3 nucleotide sequence: TGTGCCAGCAGCATAGGAGGAGGGGGGGAGCAGTACTTC.

This clonotype was recorded a few times. The chain is built from TRBV6-2 or TRBV6-3 and TRBJ2-4; possibly TRBD1 for D (6 bases). This CDR3 contains 16 residues. Germline CDR1 and CDR2: MNHEY and SVGEGT. Trimming pared 5 bases from V and 1 base from J, leaving 15 bases between. In DNA form, the CDR3 reads TGTGCCAGCAGTGACGACAGGAATTGGGCCAAAAACATTCAGTACTTC. Its protein product is CASSDDRNWAKNIQYF.

This clonotype occurred many times. The genes are TRBV15 and TRBJ2-7, with D perhaps matching TRBD1 (5 bases). The V end was cut by 6 bases, the J end by 3 bases, with 9 bases between. CDR3 length: 12 residues. Germline CDR1 is LNHNV and CDR2 is YYDKDF (reference sequence). The CDR3 spells CATRGQGYEQYF. CDR3 coding DNA: TGTGCCACCAGGGGTCAGGGCTACGAGCAGTACTTC.

This chain connects TRBV7-9 to TRBJ2-3, with D unresolved. From germline, CDR1 is SEHNR and CDR2 FQNEAQ (reference sequence). The CDR3 is 11 amino acids. V lost 8 bases and J 6 bases, leaving 9 bases between the germline ends. This chain's CDR3 is CASATWDTQYF. CDR3 bases: TGTGCCAGCGCTACGTGGGATACGCAGTATTTT.

Of note for this clonotype: The junction differs from germline at one of its ends, possibly a read error. The chain combines TRBV29-1 with TRBJ1-1; D not resolved. The CDR3 contains 11 residues. Germline values: CDR1 SQVTM, CDR2 ANQGSEA. CDR3 nucleotide sequence: TGCGGCGTTGGGGTTGTCACTGAAGCTTTCTTT. Translation gives CGVGVVTEAFF.

The gene calls are TRBV7-6 and TRBJ1-6, with a tentative D call TRBD1 (5 bases). Germline CDR1 and CDR2: SGHVS and FNYEAQ. The CDR3 runs 16 residues. Trimming left V 8 bases short and J 9 bases short, with 23 bases between. The CDR3 sequence is CASGSSPGRASSPLHF. The DNA for the CDR3 is TGTGCCAGCGGCTCTAGCCCAGGGAGGGCCTCTTCACCCCTCCACTTT.

This clonotype was seen ten or more times. This rearrangement joins TRBV29-1 to TRBJ2-7, with D possibly matching TRBD2 (5 bases). Trimming left V 7 bases short and J 5 bases short, with 18 bases between. CDR3 length: 13 amino acids. The germline CDR1 and CDR2 sequences are SQVTM and ANQGSEA. The CDR3 sequence: CSAYRGMEDEQYF. CDR3 bases: TGCAGCGCTTATCGGGGTATGGAGGACGAGCAGTACTTC.

Concerning this clonotype itself: Since a much larger clone is just one base distant, this may be a read error. The rearrangement joins TRBV20-1 to TRBJ2-1; a weak D match, TRBD2 (7 bases). Gene TRBJ2-7 matches the end of the DNA better, so the J call may be wrong. CDR3 length: 15 residues. Germline CDR1 is DFQATT and CDR2 is SNEGSKA (reference sequence). The CDR3 DNA reads as TGCAGTGCTAGTTCCGTCGGGGGGCCCTACAATGAGCAGTACTTC. Translated: CSASSVGGPYNEQYF.

V is TRBV5-1 and J is TRBJ2-7; 7 nucleotides match TRBD2. The J call may be in error: the DNA end matches TRBJ2-5 better. The CDR3 is 15 residues long. Per germline, CDR1 SGHRS and CDR2 YFSETQ. The CDR3 is CASSPGTGGGRTQYF. The DNA for the CDR3 is TGCGCCAGCAGCCCCGGGACTGGCGGGGGACGGACCCAGTACTTC.

The rearrangement joins TRBV9 to TRBJ2-1; possibly TRBD1 or TRBD2 for D (5 bases each). This CDR3 contains 14 residues. The germline V and J ends were trimmed by 4 bases and 6 bases, with 14 bases remaining between them. Looked up from germline, CDR1 is SGDLS and CDR2 is YYNGEE. CDR3 coding DNA: TGTGCCAGCAGCTCCATTTCAGGGAGCAATGAGCAGTTCTTC. It specifies CASSSISGSNEQFF.

The chain has TRBV29-1 and TRBJ1-1; 8 nucleotides align to TRBD1. Germline V gene lookup returns CDR1 SQVTM and CDR2 ANQGSEA. The ends lost 5 bases at V and 7 bases at J; junction bases unmatched: 3. This CDR3 spans 11 amino acids. The CDR3 DNA is TGCAGCGTTTACAGGGGGATTGAAGCTTTCTTT. Protein product: CSVYRGIEAFF.

The V and J genes are TRBV20-1 and TRBJ2-1, with 7 positions matching TRBD2. J lost 7 bases, V lost 2 bases, and 8 bases had no gene match. CDR3 length: 14 amino acids. Looked up from germline, CDR1 is DFQATT and CDR2 is SNEGSKA (reference sequence). The CDR3: CSARSGGGRNEQFF. CDR3 nucleotide sequence: TGCAGTGCTAGAAGTGGGGGGGGAAGAAATGAGCAGTTCTTC.

This CDR3 reads CASSPRGTEKLFF. Written as DNA, the CDR3 is TGTGCCAGCAGCCCGAGGGGTACTGAAAAACTGTTTTTT. The chain uses TRBV7-2 and TRBJ1-4, with a possible D match to TRBD1 (5 bases). This CDR3 region has 13 residues. V lost 5 bases and J lost 7, with 11 bases in between. The germline gives CDR1 SGHTA, CDR2 FQGNSA.

The CDR3 loop is CSASSGRDGYTF. The CDR3 nucleotides are TGCAGTGCTAGCTCGGGGCGGGATGGCTACACCTTC. This rearrangement joins TRBV20-1 to TRBJ1-2; tentative D call: TRBD1 (5 bases). This CDR3 has 12 amino acids. Germline CDR1 is DFQATT and CDR2 is SNEGSKA (reference sequence). V was pared by 3 bases and J by 6 bases, with 11 bases between.

This clonotype was detected only a few times. The chain combines TRBV11-3 with TRBJ2-5; the D is unclear. Per the germline V gene, CDR1 is SGHNT and CDR2 is YENEEA. The ends were cut back, 6 bases at V and 1 base at J, with 9 bases in the middle. The CDR3 is made up of 13 amino acids. The CDR3 protein is CASRGFTQETQYF. CDR3 nucleotides: TGTGCCAGCAGGGGGTTCACCCAAGAGACCCAGTACTTC.

The V and J genes are TRBV7-8 and TRBJ2-7; perhaps TRBD2 as D (5 bases). Trimming left V 2 bases short and J 4 bases short, with 18 bases between. Germline V lookup: CDR1 SGHVS, CDR2 FQNEAQ. CDR3 length equals 16 residues. The CDR3 DNA is TGTGCCAGCAGCTTATTTAGCGCTCGGGGAAGGTACGAGCAGTACTTC. Protein sequence: CASSLFSARGRYEQYF.